The 13 T cell receptor beta chains reported below all come from one sample, sequenced in a study of CD8+ T cells in alopecia areata (dated by TCRdb to 2016 to 2019). The library was generated by the immunoSEQ multiplex PCR assay. For TCR sequencing, RNA was extracted from every sample and reverse transcribed into cDNA to serve as template. What TCRdb holds here is the immuneACCESS table cut down to in-frame rearrangements. Part of the clones is not present; checked against another copy, under half of the missing clones reflect an unresolved V gene, and the others are unexplained. The sample table holds around 120,000 clones, of which around 53% were seen once. The biggest ten clones account for roughly 0.5% of the sample. This specimen's time point label, per the study, means: about four weeks on oral tofacitinib. In the paper's terms, the treatment or condition label means: oral pan-JAK inhibitor, 5-10 mg twice daily.

This specimen was CD4+ T cells sorted from blood, taken at week 4, from a patient treated with tofacitinib. Source of these receptors: a human donor with alopecia areata.

This clone has more than one count but fewer than ten. The chain is built from TRBV4-2 and TRBJ1-5, with D unclear. The CDR3 has 14 amino acids. CDR1 LGHNA and CDR2 YNFKEQ come from the germline V gene. Between the trimmed V and J ends, which lost 1 base and 5 bases, there was a span of 9 bases. The CDR3, as DNA: TGTGCCAGCAGCCAAGTCGGCAGAGATCAGCCCCAGCATTTT. It translates to CASSQVGRDQPQHF.

The rearrangement uses TRBV30 and TRBJ1-5, with D possibly TRBD1 on 6 matching bases. Germline CDR1 reads GTSNPN; CDR2 reads SVGIG (reference sequence). Trimming left V 4 bases short and J 0 bases short, with 10 bases between. The CDR3 covers 14 residues. The CDR3 DNA sequence: TGTGCCTGGACCAGGACAGATAGCAATCAGCCCCAGCATTTT. It translates to CAWTRTDSNQPQHF. Based on the CDR3 plus reference TRBV30 and TRBJ1-5, the full variable domain is SQTIHQWPATLVQPVGSPLSLECTVEGTSNPNLYWYRQAAGRGLQLLFYSVGIGQISSEVPQNLSASRPQDRQFILSSKKLLLSDSGFYLCAWTRTDSNQPQHFGDGTRLSIL.

This CDR3 reads CASRTLYRGSYEQYF. In nucleotides, the CDR3 is TGTGCCAGCAGGACCCTATATAGGGGATCCTACGAGCAGTACTTC. The rearrangement links TRBV13 to TRBJ2-7; the D gene is possibly TRBD1 (5 bases). Germline CDR1 reads PRHDT; CDR2 reads FYEKMQ (reference sequence). The V end lost 6 bases, the J end lost 1 base, and 16 bases lay between the germline ends. This CDR3 spans 15 amino acids. Filled out from reference TRBV13 and TRBJ2-7, the complete variable domain reads AAGVIQSPRHLIKEKRETATLKCYPIPRHDTVYWYQQGPGQDPQFLISFYEKMQSDKGSIPDRFSAQQFSDYHSELNMSSLELGDSALYFCASRTLYRGSYEQYFGPGTRLTVT.

The V gene is TRBV25-1, the J gene TRBJ2-1; possibly TRBD1 for D (5 bases). Trimming took 2 bases from V and 9 from J, leaving 17 bases between them. The CDR3 consists of 15 residues. CDR1 is MGHDK, CDR2 SYGVNS, per germline. In DNA form, the CDR3 reads TGTGCCAGCAGTGAAATCCAACCAGGGTCTGTTGAGCAGTTCTTC. It is translated as CASSEIQPGSVEQFF.

There are many counts of this clone. V is TRBV18 and J is TRBJ1-4; D is unresolved. Germline CDR1 reads KGHSH; CDR2 reads LQKENI. The CDR3 is 13 residues long. The V end was cut by 3 bases, the J end by 8 bases, with 10 bases between. Here the CDR3 reads CASSPLDGEKLFF. CDR3 coding DNA: TGTGCCAGCTCACCTCTTGACGGAGAAAAACTGTTTTTT. The full variable domain, completed using reference TRBV18 and TRBJ1-4, is NAGVMQNPRHLVRRRGQEARLRCSPMKGHSHVYWYRQLPEEGLKFMVYLQKENIIDESGMPKERFSAEFPKEGPSILRIQQVVRGDSAAYFCASSPLDGEKLFFGSGTQLSVL.

To note about this clone: One end of the junction fails to match germline, which may point to a read error. The chain combines TRBV7-9 with TRBJ1-5; perhaps TRBD1 as D (5 bases). The germline V gene has CDR1 SEHNR and CDR2 FQNEAQ (reference sequence). There are 15 residues in the CDR3. The CDR3 nucleotides read TGTGCCAGCAGCATAGCGGGGGGTAGCAATCAGCCCCAGCATTTT. Its protein is CASSIAGGSNQPQHF.

This sequence joins TRBV14 and TRBJ2-1; no reliable D call. Trimming left V 0 bases short and J 8 bases short, with 11 bases between. The CDR3 sequence is 14 residues long. Germline V gene sequence: CDR1 SGHDN, CDR2 FVKESK. The CDR3 is CASSQDRLRYEQFF. The CDR3 DNA is TGTGCCAGCAGCCAAGATCGGCTGCGGTATGAGCAGTTCTTC.

The chain recombines TRBV5-6 with TRBJ1-2; D may be TRBD1 (5 bases). From germline, CDR1 is SGHDT and CDR2 YYEEEE. The CDR3 is 13 amino acids. V lost 7 bases and J lost 0, with 10 bases in between. CDR3 protein: CASRAGPNYGYTF. Here the CDR3 DNA reads TGTGCCAGCCGGGCAGGGCCTAACTATGGCTACACCTTC.

CDR3 sequence reads: CAWGPWATNEKLFF. The CDR3 coding sequence is TGTGCCTGGGGGCCCTGGGCAACTAATGAAAAACTGTTTTTT. The chain has TRBV30 and TRBJ1-4; no firm D call. With 5 bases removed from V and 0 bases from J, the gap between germline ends came to 10 bases. The CDR3 is 14 amino acids. The germline V gene encodes CDR1 GTSNPN and CDR2 SVGIG (reference sequence).

The chain uses TRBV7-2 and TRBJ2-7, with D possibly called TRBD1 or TRBD2 (5 bases each). Germline loops: CDR1 SGHTA, CDR2 FQGNSA. The CDR3 sequence is 15 residues long. With 5 bases removed from V and 2 bases from J, the gap between germline ends came to 16 bases. The CDR3 reads CASSPRLGETYEQYF. The CDR3 DNA follows: TGTGCCAGCAGCCCCCGGTTGGGGGAAACCTACGAGCAGTACTTC.

This clone was counted a few times. This rearrangement joins TRBV19 to TRBJ2-1, with TRBD2 matching 10 bases. The germline gives CDR1 LNHDA, CDR2 SQIVND (reference sequence). There are 15 residues in the CDR3. V gave up 6 bases and J gave up 9 bases; unmatched junction bases: 11. In DNA form, the CDR3 reads TGTGCCAGTAGATCGAGGGCTAGCGGGAGTGGTGAGCAGTTCTTC. It translates to CASRSRASGSGEQFF.

Only a few counts were recorded for this clone. The V and J genes are TRBV7-9 and TRBJ1-4; D is uncertain. This CDR3 region has 15 residues. Germline V CDR1 and CDR2: SEHNR, FQNEAQ (reference sequence). V was shortened by 6 bases and J by 6 bases, with 17 bases between the two germline ends. The CDR3 coding sequence is TGTGCCAGCAGTCTAGAGCCCGGGCCTGATGAAAAACTGTTTTTT. As protein: CASSLEPGPDEKLFF.

This chain joins TRBV29-1 and TRBJ2-2; a weak D match, TRBD1 (6 bases). Per germline, CDR1 SQVTM and CDR2 ANQGSEA. The V end was cut by 3 bases, the J end by 3 bases, with 14 bases between. CDR3 size: 15 residues. CDR3 nucleotides: TGCAGCGTTGACTCCGGGACAATAGACACCGGGGAGCTGTTTTTT. The encoded protein is CSVDSGTIDTGELFF.